The 27 T cell receptor beta chains below were found in one sample sequenced in a study of blood T cell repertoires in COVID-19. Data came from immunoSEQ multiplex PCR; TCRdb stores just in-frame clones and leaves some out. The table includes around 150,000 clones, 80% to 90% detected once. Sequenced sample: peripheral blood. These receptor sequences come from a middle-aged man with acute or convalescent COVID-19.

The rearrangement joins TRBV7-3 to TRBJ1-1; the D gene is possibly TRBD1 (5 bases). The CDR3 is made up of 14 amino acids. Trimming took off 5 bases at V and 4 bases at J, with 14 bases between the two ends. Per the germline V gene, CDR1 is SGHTA and CDR2 is FQGTGA. The CDR3 reads CASSPGGGSTEAFF. CDR3 nucleotide sequence: TGTGCCAGCAGCCCCGGCGGGGGATCCACTGAAGCTTTCTTT.

Concerning this clone: The junction departs from the called germline gene at one end, perhaps through a read error. The J gene is TRBJ1-4, the V gene TRBV27; D is possibly TRBD1 (5 bases). CDR3 length equals 11 residues. From germline, CDR1 is MNHEY and CDR2 SMNVEV (reference sequence). The DNA for the CDR3 is TGTGCCAGCATTAATAGGGGAAAAACTGTTTTT. Its translation: CASINRGKTVF. Together with reference TRBV27 and TRBJ1-4, the CDR3 gives the full variable domain: EAQVTQNPRYLITVTGKKLTVTCSQNMNHEYMSWYRQDPGLGLRQIYYSMNVEVTDKGDVPEGYKVSRKEKRNFPLILESPSPNQTSLYFCASINRGKTVFGSGTQLSVL.

This clone was counted a single time. The rearrangement uses TRBV27 and TRBJ2-3; 9 bases align to TRBD1. Looked up from germline, CDR1 is MNHEY and CDR2 is SMNVEV (reference sequence). The CDR3 sequence is 18 residues long. V dropped 3 bases and J dropped 1; count of bases not matched to a gene: 11. CDR3 nucleotide sequence: TGTGCCAGCAGTTTCCGGGGACAGGGAGGGGTAGGCACAGATACGCAGTATTTT. Translated, it gives CASSFRGQGGVGTDTQYF.

The chain recombines TRBV4-2 with TRBJ2-5; TRBD2 agrees at 13 bases. Germline V gives CDR1 LGHNA, CDR2 YNFKEQ. V gave up 4 bases and J gave up 4 bases; unmatched junction bases: 3. The CDR3 covers 15 residues. For the CDR3, the DNA is TGTGCCAGCAGCCCTCGACTAGCGGGGGGAGAGACCCAGTACTTC. This translates into CASSPRLAGGETQYF.

The rearrangement uses TRBV7-2 and TRBJ1-5; D gene unclear. This CDR3 region has 13 residues. V lost 8 bases and J 7 bases, leaving 15 bases between the germline ends. Germline V gene lookup returns CDR1 SGHTA and CDR2 FQGNSA. The CDR3 sequence: CASSWREGQPQHF. As DNA, the CDR3 is TGTGCCAGCTCTTGGAGGGAAGGGCAGCCCCAGCATTTT.

The chain combines TRBV19 with TRBJ2-2, with D uncertain. Germline V CDR1 and CDR2: LNHDA, SQIVND (reference sequence). The V and J ends lost 1 base and 8 bases respectively, with 8 bases between them. The CDR3 is 13 residues long. CDR3 sequence reads: CASSIGLFGELFF. The DNA for the CDR3 is TGTGCCAGTAGTATAGGGCTGTTTGGGGAGCTGTTTTTT.

This clone was counted between two and nine times. The rearrangement uses TRBV5-1 and TRBJ1-4; 8 positions match TRBD1. Germline loops: CDR1 SGHRS, CDR2 YFSETQ. The V gene end was trimmed by 0 bases and the J gene end by 7 bases; junction bases not matched to a gene: 5. The CDR3 covers 15 residues. The CDR3 reads CASSLGQGAIEKLFF. The CDR3 DNA reads as TGCGCCAGCAGCTTGGGGCAGGGGGCGATTGAAAAACTGTTTTTT.

The chain links TRBV7-3 to TRBJ1-1; the D gene is possibly TRBD1 (5 bases). Trimming left V 5 bases short and J 5 bases short, with 18 bases between. The CDR3 is 15 residues long. Germline V gene sequence: CDR1 SGHTA, CDR2 FQGTGA. DNA for the CDR3: TGTGCCAGCAGCCCCGGCGGAGGGGTTATAACTGAAGCTTTCTTT. It yields the protein CASSPGGGVITEAFF.

The V and J genes are TRBV5-8 and TRBJ1-1, with D possibly TRBD1 on 5 matching bases. The ends were cut back, 4 bases at V and 10 bases at J, with 11 bases in the middle. The CDR3 sequence is 11 residues long. Germline-derived CDR1 and CDR2 are SGHTS and YDEGEE. CDR3 DNA sequence: TGTGCCAGCAGCCGCTGGGGGGGAGCTTTCTTT. It yields the protein CASSRWGGAFF.

CDR3 protein: CASSRRTERMNTEAFF. CDR3 sequence (DNA): TGTGCCAGCAGCCGGCGGACTGAAAGAATGAACACTGAAGCTTTCTTT. This chain connects TRBV5-6 to TRBJ1-1; no clear D. Germline lookup yields CDR1 SGHDT and CDR2 YYEEEE. V was cut by 4 bases and J by 0 bases, with 16 bases left in between. The length of the CDR3 is 16 residues.

This chain joins TRBV2 and TRBJ2-6, with D possibly TRBD2 on 5 matching bases. Germline CDR1 reads SNHLY; CDR2 reads FYNNEI. Trimming left V 11 bases short and J 1 base short, with 15 bases between. The length of the CDR3 is 15 residues. DNA for the CDR3: TGTGCCGGCAAGGGAGACCAATCTGGGGCCAACGTCCTGACTTTC. It yields the protein CAGKGDQSGANVLTF.

This chain connects TRBV4-2 to TRBJ2-3; 9 bases agree with TRBD2. The CDR3 totals 16 residues. V shed 4 bases and J 1 base; nucleotides not matched to a gene: 6. The germline V gene encodes CDR1 LGHNA and CDR2 YNFKEQ. The CDR3 DNA reads TGTGCCAGCAGCCTACGCGGGGGGGCCGGCACAGATACGCAGTATTTT. This encodes CASSLRGGAGTDTQYF.

The chain uses TRBV15 and TRBJ2-2, with D possibly TRBD1 on 6 matching bases. Germline V lookup: CDR1 LNHNV, CDR2 YYDKDF (reference sequence). Between the trimmed V and J ends, which lost 5 bases and 4 bases, there was a span of 14 bases. This CDR3 contains 15 residues. The CDR3 loop reads CATSLEGQPTGELFF. CDR3 DNA sequence: TGTGCCACCAGCCTCGAAGGACAGCCCACCGGGGAGCTGTTTTTT.

This clone showed up just once. The rearrangement joins TRBV2 to TRBJ1-2; D may be TRBD1 (6 bases). Germline-derived CDR1 and CDR2 are SNHLY and FYNNEI. This CDR3 is built from 15 residues. Trimming stripped 5 bases from V and 4 bases from J, with 17 bases between. The CDR3 sequence is CASSSLGGAGYGYTF. For the CDR3, the DNA is TGTGCCAGCAGTAGCCTGGGGGGGGCTGGCTATGGCTACACCTTC.

The rearrangement uses TRBV19 and TRBJ1-5; TRBD1 is a possible D gene (5 bases). The CDR3 sequence is 15 residues long. V dropped 3 bases and J dropped 6 bases, with 15 bases sitting between them. Germline V lookup: CDR1 LNHDA, CDR2 SQIVND (reference sequence). CDR3 sequence (DNA): TGTGCCAGTAGTATTTTTCAGGGATTGCCTCAGCCCCAGCATTTT. The encoded protein is CASSIFQGLPQPQHF.

This sequence joins TRBV6-6 and TRBJ2-5; no clear D. In germline, CDR1 is MNHNY, CDR2 SVGAGI (reference sequence). The V gene lost 7 bases and the J gene lost 5 bases, with 14 bases spanning the gap. The CDR3 is made up of 13 amino acids. The CDR3 protein is CASTKLRTETQYF. CDR3 DNA: TGTGCCAGCACCAAACTACGAACGGAGACCCAGTACTTC.

V usage is TRBV7-2 and J usage is TRBJ2-3; 12 positions agree with TRBD2. From germline, CDR1 is SGHTA and CDR2 FQGNSA. This CDR3 has 18 amino acids. V lost 2 bases, J lost 4 bases, and 10 bases stayed unmatched. As DNA, the CDR3 is TGTGCCAGCAGCTTACTCCCTAGCGGGGGGGCCACCGCAGATACGCAGTATTTT. Amino acids: CASSLLPSGGATADTQYF.

The count of this clone is one. This sequence joins TRBV7-9 and TRBJ2-1; TRBD2 matches 9 bases. Germline-derived CDR1 and CDR2 are SEHNR and FQNEAQ (reference sequence). This CDR3 contains 13 residues. V gave up 8 bases and J gave up 6 bases; unmatched junction bases: 5. The CDR3 reads CASRLAGTNEQFF. The CDR3 bases are TGTGCCAGCCGGCTAGCGGGGACCAATGAGCAGTTCTTC.

The V and J genes are TRBV27 and TRBJ1-5; D uncertain. CDR1 is MNHEY, CDR2 SMNVEV, per germline (reference sequence). With 6 bases removed from V and 4 bases from J, the gap between germline ends came to 13 bases. The CDR3 is 14 amino acids. CDR3 protein: CASREPGLNQPQHF. In nucleotides, the CDR3 is TGTGCCAGCAGAGAACCGGGATTAAATCAGCCCCAGCATTTT.

The CDR3 bases are TGTGCCAGCAGGGGACAGGGCCCACTCTATGGCTACACCTTC. Translating it yields CASRGQGPLYGYTF. The V call is TRBV27, the J call TRBJ1-2; TRBD1 matches 9 bases. Germline trimming cut 6 bases from V and 4 bases from J; bases unmatched to any gene: 6. Looked up from germline, CDR1 is MNHEY and CDR2 is SMNVEV (reference sequence). This CDR3 region has 14 residues.

The rearrangement joins TRBV6-2 or TRBV6-3 to TRBJ2-7, with D possibly matching TRBD1 (7 bases). The CDR3 is 15 amino acids. The germline V gene encodes CDR1 MNHEY and CDR2 SVGEGT. With 6 bases removed from V and 1 base from J, the gap between germline ends came to 16 bases. In nucleotides, the CDR3 is TGTGCCAGCAGCCGCGGGACAGTAGAATCCTACGAGCAGTACTTC. It codes for CASSRGTVESYEQYF.

The V gene is TRBV2, the J gene TRBJ2-2, with TRBD1 matching over 8 bases. CDR1 and CDR2 from the germline V gene are SNHLY and FYNNEI. The V segment lost 11 bases and the J segment 0 bases; nucleotides outside the gene matches: 5. The CDR3 covers 14 residues. As DNA, the CDR3 is TGTGCCGGCCGACAGGGGACGAACACCGGGGAGCTGTTTTTT. Protein: CAGRQGTNTGELFF.

The chain is built from TRBV5-6 and TRBJ2-5; TRBD2 matches at 12 bases. The germline V gene encodes CDR1 SGHDT and CDR2 YYEEEE. This CDR3 contains 17 residues. Germline trimming cut 4 bases from V and 5 bases from J; bases unmatched to any gene: 12. The CDR3 DNA follows: TGTGCCAGCAGCCGCTCCCCCGGGACTAGCGGGTTTGAGACCCAGTACTTC. It is translated as CASSRSPGTSGFETQYF. The full variable domain, in which reference TRBV5-6 and TRBJ2-5 provide the parts outside the CDR3, is DAGVTQSPTHLIKTRGQQVTLRCSPKSGHDTVSWYQQALGQGPQFIFQYYEEEERQRGNFPDRFSGHQFPNYSSELNVNALLLGDSALYLCASSRSPGTSGFETQYFGPGTRLLVL.

A few counts support this clone. The chain has TRBV11-2 and TRBJ2-2; no reliable D call. The CDR3 is 13 amino acids. V lost 4 bases and J lost 5, with 8 bases in between. The germline V gene has CDR1 SGHAT and CDR2 FQNNGV. CDR3 amino acids: CASSYMRTGELFF. The CDR3 coding sequence is TGTGCCAGCAGCTACATGAGGACCGGGGAGCTGTTTTTT.

The chain links TRBV19 to TRBJ1-2; TRBD1 might be the D (6 bases). The CDR3 extends over 12 amino acids. Looked up from germline, CDR1 is LNHDA and CDR2 is SQIVND (reference sequence). V shed 4 bases and J shed 8 bases, with 11 bases lying between them. The CDR3 loop is CASSNDRWGYTF. CDR3 DNA: TGTGCCAGTAGTAACGACAGGTGGGGCTACACCTTC.

The chain has TRBV4-3 and TRBJ1-3; no firm D call. V lost 3 bases and J 4 bases, leaving 19 bases between the germline ends. The CDR3 covers 17 residues. The V gene's germline CDR1 is LGHNA and CDR2 YSLEER. The CDR3 DNA follows: TGCGCCAGCAGCCACCAGAGGAGGGTAAACCAAGGAAACACCATATATTTT. This translates into CASSHQRRVNQGNTIYF.

The rearrangement uses TRBV9 and TRBJ2-7, with TRBD1 identical over 8 bases. The CDR3 length is 15 residues. The germline gives CDR1 SGDLS, CDR2 YYNGEE. The ends lost 4 bases at V and 2 bases at J; junction bases unmatched: 8. CDR3 DNA: TGTGCCAGCAGCCTGACAGGGGCCTTTCCCTACGAGCAGTACTTC. The encoded protein is CASSLTGAFPYEQYF.